The rows below give T cell receptor beta chains drawn from one sample of a study of blood T cell repertoires in COVID-19. Here immunoSEQ multiplex PCR was the method, and the copy in TCRdb shows in-frame clones only, minus some. The sample holds 350,000 to 400,000 clones, 86% seen once. Sequencing was carried out using peripheral blood. Receptors were obtained from a woman in her fifties or sixties with COVID-19, enrolled during active disease. Each CDR3 is given without its conserved first and last residue. Each record gives: CDR3 length, V gene, CDR3 protein.

len: 14; v_gene: TRBV10-1; CDR3aa: ASSLSAGPSYNEQF
len: 14; v_gene: TRBV5-1; CDR3aa: ASSPRSGDAGETQY
len: 15; v_gene: TRBV10-3; CDR3aa: AIRQGTSGTLTGELF
len: 12; v_gene: TRBV9; CDR3aa: ATAPGGPSDTQY
len: 13; v_gene: TRBV7-7; CDR3aa: ATNGPGGNTGELF
len: 11; v_gene: TRBV19; CDR3aa: ASSMAGGAEAF
len: 12; v_gene: TRBV10-3; CDR3aa: AIRTGTGDEKLF
len: 16; v_gene: TRBV30; CDR3aa: AWSPTQAYRRSNYGYT
len: 14; v_gene: TRBV15; CDR3aa: ATSRDLNRGSSPLH
len: 13; v_gene: TRBV7-2; CDR3aa: ASSLAAWAAGEQY
len: 10; v_gene: TRBV29-1; CDR3aa: SVNRGGETQY
len: 11; v_gene: TRBV7-9; CDR3aa: ASSLNLGGEQF
len: 13; v_gene: TRBV15; CDR3aa: ATSRGEDGWQTQY
len: 11; v_gene: TRBV15; CDR3aa: ATSREQVGEQY
len: 16; v_gene: TRBV2; CDR3aa: ASSGVRTTATTNEKLF
len: 13; v_gene: TRBV20-1; CDR3aa: SASGLAAGPDTQY
len: 13; v_gene: TRBV2; CDR3aa: ASSGGLQFNQPQH
len: 11; v_gene: TRBV11-3; CDR3aa: ASSPSSGEGQY
len: 15; v_gene: TRBV6-2/TRBV6-3; CDR3aa: ASSYPSGGSLRETQY
len: 14; v_gene: TRBV5-1; CDR3aa: ASSFSGESSYNEQF
len: 12; v_gene: TRBV9; CDR3aa: ASSVAGSYNEQF
len: 10; v_gene: TRBV2; CDR3aa: ASSQSGARSY
len: 14; v_gene: TRBV5-6; CDR3aa: ASSASGTSGQETQY
len: 16; v_gene: TRBV4-2; CDR3aa: ASSQDSGLAPGTDTQY
len: 10; v_gene: TRBV10-2; CDR3aa: ASSEGSYEQY
len: 11; v_gene: TRBV15; CDR3aa: ATSRIQGNTIY
len: 12; v_gene: TRBV11-3; CDR3aa: ASSPTGPGSPLH
len: 14; v_gene: TRBV10-3; CDR3aa: AISESDHGRDQPQH
len: 14; v_gene: TRBV11-3; CDR3aa: ASSPHDGGANTEAF
len: 11; v_gene: TRBV5-1; CDR3aa: ASRRDSNSPLH
len: 14; v_gene: TRBV7-3; CDR3aa: ASSGQGTSSYNEQF
len: 12; v_gene: TRBV29-1; CDR3aa: SVNRDYRTDTQY
len: 12; v_gene: TRBV2; CDR3aa: ASSGQAGTYGYT
len: 11; v_gene: TRBV5-6; CDR3aa: ASRMTGEYGYT
len: 10; v_gene: TRBV6-5; CDR3aa: ASRSGGWEQF
len: 12; v_gene: TRBV5-1; CDR3aa: ASSGVATNEKLF
len: 13; v_gene: TRBV4-3; CDR3aa: ASSQEEEGSYEQY
len: 16; v_gene: TRBV4-1; CDR3aa: ASSQDLRTSDNTGELF
len: 11; v_gene: TRBV20-1; CDR3aa: SASSGQGDEQY
len: 14; v_gene: TRBV27; CDR3aa: ASSSRTSGPSYEQY
len: 14; v_gene: TRBV19; CDR3aa: ASSILAGGWAGELF
len: 12; v_gene: TRBV19; CDR3aa: ASSIATGNYGYT
len: 12; v_gene: TRBV5-1; CDR3aa: ASSVMGHPYEQY
len: 14; v_gene: TRBV11-3; CDR3aa: ASSPRTGWGVDEQF
len: 10; v_gene: TRBV5-4; CDR3aa: ASSFLRDEQF
len: 10; v_gene: TRBV12-3/TRBV12-4; CDR3aa: ASSFFRQPQH
len: 15; v_gene: TRBV3-1/TRBV3-2; CDR3aa: ASSQELAGGPRETQY
len: 13; v_gene: TRBV9; CDR3aa: ASSGRDDSNQPQH
len: 11; v_gene: TRBV6-5; CDR3aa: ASTGGRRGEQY
len: 11; v_gene: TRBV5-4; CDR3aa: ASSRGPPDTQY
len: 13; v_gene: TRBV2; CDR3aa: ASSETTGDGSPLH
len: 14; v_gene: TRBV7-2; CDR3aa: ASSPLAGGQVGTQY
len: 12; v_gene: TRBV18; CDR3aa: ASSPDLGDSEAF
len: 15; v_gene: TRBV7-9; CDR3aa: ASSQAGLAGGRGEQY
len: 12; v_gene: TRBV27; CDR3aa: ASSLQGLNTEAF